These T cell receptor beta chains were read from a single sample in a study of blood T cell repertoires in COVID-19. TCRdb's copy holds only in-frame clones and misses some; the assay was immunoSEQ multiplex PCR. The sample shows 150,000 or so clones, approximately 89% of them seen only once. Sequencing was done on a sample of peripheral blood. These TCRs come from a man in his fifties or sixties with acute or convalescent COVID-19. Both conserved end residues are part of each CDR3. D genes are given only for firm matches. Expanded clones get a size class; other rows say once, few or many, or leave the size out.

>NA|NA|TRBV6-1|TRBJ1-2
CASSSDTNYGYTF
TGTGCCAGCAGTTCCGACACCAACTATGGCTACACCTTC
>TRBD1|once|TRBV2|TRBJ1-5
CASSEAHPGQGLKPQHF
TGTGCCAGCAGTGAAGCACACCCGGGACAGGGGTTGAAGCCCCAGCATTTT
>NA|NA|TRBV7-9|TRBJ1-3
CASSLAGPGNTIYF
TGTGCCAGCAGCTTAGCGGGCCCTGGAAACACCATATATTTT
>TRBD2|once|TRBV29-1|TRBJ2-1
CSSSGRGGSYNEQFF
TGCAGCTCCTCGGGGCGGGGGGGCTCCTACAATGAGCAGTTCTTC
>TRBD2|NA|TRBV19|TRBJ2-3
CASSIGLAGNTDTQYF
TGTGCCAGTAGTATCGGGCTAGCGGGGAACACAGATACGCAGTATTTT
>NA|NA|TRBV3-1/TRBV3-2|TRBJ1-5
CASSQGSYSNQPQHF
TGTGCCAGCAGCCAAGGGAGTTATAGCAATCAGCCCCAGCATTTT
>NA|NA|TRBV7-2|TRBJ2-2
CASSLAYRVVLFF
TGTGCCAGCAGCTTAGCTTACAGGGTGGTGCTGTTTTTT
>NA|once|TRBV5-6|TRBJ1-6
CASSLRVISNNSPLHF
TGTGCCAGCAGCTTGCGGGTAATCTCCAATAATTCACCCCTCCACTTT
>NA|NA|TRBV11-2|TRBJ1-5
CASSLLAGVGNQPQHF
TGTGCCAGCAGCTTATTGGCCGGGGTAGGCAATCAGCCCCAGCATTTT
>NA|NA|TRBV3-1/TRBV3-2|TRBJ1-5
CASSQSTVGQPQHF
TGTGCCAGCAGCCAATCTACAGTCGGTCAGCCCCAGCATTTT
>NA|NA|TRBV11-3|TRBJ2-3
CASSSDRPPATQYF
TGTGCCAGCAGCTCTGACAGGCCTCCAGCTACGCAGTATTTT
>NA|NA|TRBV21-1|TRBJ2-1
CASSKGSDPPNYNEQFF
TGTGCCAGCAGCAAAGGGTCTGATCCTCCTAACTACAATGAGCAGTTCTTC
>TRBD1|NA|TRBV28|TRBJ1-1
CASSLWAGGRFWAFF
TGTGCCAGCAGTTTATGGGCAGGGGGGCGATTTTGGGCTTTCTTT
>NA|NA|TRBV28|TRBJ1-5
CASSLSPNQPQHF
TGTGCCAGCAGTCTCTCCCCCAATCAGCCCCAGCATTTT